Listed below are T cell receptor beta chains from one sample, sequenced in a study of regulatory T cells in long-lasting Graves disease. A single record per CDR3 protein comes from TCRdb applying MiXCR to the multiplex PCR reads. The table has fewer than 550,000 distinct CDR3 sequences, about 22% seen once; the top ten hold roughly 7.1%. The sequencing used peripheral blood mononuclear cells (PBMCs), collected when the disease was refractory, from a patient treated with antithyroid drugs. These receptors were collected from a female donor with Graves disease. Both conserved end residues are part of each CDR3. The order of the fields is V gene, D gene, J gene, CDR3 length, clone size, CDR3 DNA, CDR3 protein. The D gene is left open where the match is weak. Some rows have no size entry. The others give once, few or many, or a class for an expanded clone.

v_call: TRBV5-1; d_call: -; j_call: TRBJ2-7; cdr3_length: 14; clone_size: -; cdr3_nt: TGCGCCAGCAGCTTGGCTGCCGCTACCTACGAGCAGTACTTC; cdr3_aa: CASSLAAATYEQYF
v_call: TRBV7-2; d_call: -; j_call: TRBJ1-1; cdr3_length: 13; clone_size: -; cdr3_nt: TGTGCCAGCAAAGTCTGGGGTGCCACTGAAGCTTTCTTT; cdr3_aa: CASKVWGATEAFF
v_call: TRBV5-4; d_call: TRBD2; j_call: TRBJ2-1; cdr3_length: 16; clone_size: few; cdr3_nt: TGTGCCAGCAGCTCCGGGCTAGCGGGACGCTACAATGAGCAGTTCTTC; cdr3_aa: CASSSGLAGRYNEQFF
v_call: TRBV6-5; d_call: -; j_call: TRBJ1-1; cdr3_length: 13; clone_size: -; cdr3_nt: TGTGCCAGCAGTTACAGGGTAGAGACTGAAGCTTTCTTT; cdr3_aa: CASSYRVETEAFF
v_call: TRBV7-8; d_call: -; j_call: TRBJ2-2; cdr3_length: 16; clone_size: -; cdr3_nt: TGTGCCAGCAGCCCCCTAGGCAGGGTAGTCACCGGGGGGCTGTTTTTT; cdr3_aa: CASSPLGRVVTGGLFF
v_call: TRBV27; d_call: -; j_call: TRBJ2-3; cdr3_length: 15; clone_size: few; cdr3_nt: TGTGCCAGCAGTTTATCCGGACTAACCACAGATACGCAGTATTTT; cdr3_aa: CASSLSGLTTDTQYF
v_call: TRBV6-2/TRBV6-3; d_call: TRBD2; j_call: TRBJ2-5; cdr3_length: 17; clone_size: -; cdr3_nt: TGTGCCAGCAGTTACGGAAGAGCGGGAGGGGGTAGAGAGACCCAGTACTTC; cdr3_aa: CASSYGRAGGGRETQYF
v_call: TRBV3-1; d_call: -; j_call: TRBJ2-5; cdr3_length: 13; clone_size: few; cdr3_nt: TGTGCCAGCAGTGGTTTGATGGGGGAGACCCAGTACTTC; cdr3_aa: CASSGLMGETQYF
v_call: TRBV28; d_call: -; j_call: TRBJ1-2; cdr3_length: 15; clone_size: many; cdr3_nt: TGTGCCAGCAGTATCGTCGTGACATCTAACTATGGCTACACCTTC; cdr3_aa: CASSIVVTSNYGYTF
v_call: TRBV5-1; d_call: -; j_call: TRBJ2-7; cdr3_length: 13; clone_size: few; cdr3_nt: TGCGCCAGCAGCTTGGTAGGGACAAATGAGCAGTACTTC; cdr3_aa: CASSLVGTNEQYF
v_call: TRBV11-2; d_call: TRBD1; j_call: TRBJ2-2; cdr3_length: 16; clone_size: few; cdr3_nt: TGTGCCAGCAGCTCGATATCAGGGGGCAGTACCGGGGAGCTGTTTTTT; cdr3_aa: CASSSISGGSTGELFF
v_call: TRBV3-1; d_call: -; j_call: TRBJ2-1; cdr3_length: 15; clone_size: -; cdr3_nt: TGTGCCAGCAGCCAAGCCCACATTTCGGGCAATGAGCAGTTCTTC; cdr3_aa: CASSQAHISGNEQFF
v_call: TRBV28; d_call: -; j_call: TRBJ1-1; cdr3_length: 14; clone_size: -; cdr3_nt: TGTGCCAGCAGCGCGGAGGACCAGAACACTGAAGCTTTCTTT; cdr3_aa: CASSAEDQNTEAFF
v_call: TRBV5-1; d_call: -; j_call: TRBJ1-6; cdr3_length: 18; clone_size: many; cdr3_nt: TGCGCCAGCAGCTTCGTTATTCCGGGAAGCTCCTATAATTCACCCCTCCACTTT; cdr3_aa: CASSFVIPGSSYNSPLHF
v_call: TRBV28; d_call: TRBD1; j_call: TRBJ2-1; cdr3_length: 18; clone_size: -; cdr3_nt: TGTGCCAGCAGTCCCCGGACAGGAAGGGCGTTCTCCTACAATGAGCAGTTCTTC; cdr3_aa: CASSPRTGRAFSYNEQFF
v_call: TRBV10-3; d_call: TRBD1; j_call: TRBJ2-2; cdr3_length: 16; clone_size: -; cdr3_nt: TGTGCCATCAGTGAGTCGAGGACAGGGGAGTCCGGGGAGCTGTTTTTT; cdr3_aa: CAISESRTGESGELFF
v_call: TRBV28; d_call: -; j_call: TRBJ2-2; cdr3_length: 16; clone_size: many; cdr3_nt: TGTGCCAGCAGTTTACCGACTAGGAAGAACACCGGGGAGCTGTTTTTT; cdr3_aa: CASSLPTRKNTGELFF
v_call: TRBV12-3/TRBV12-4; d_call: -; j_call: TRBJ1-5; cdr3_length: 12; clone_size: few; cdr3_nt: TGTGCCAGCAGTTTAGCGGGCACCCTGCCGCATTTT; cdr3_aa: CASSLAGTLPHF
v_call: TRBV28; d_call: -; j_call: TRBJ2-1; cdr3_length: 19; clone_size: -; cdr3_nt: TGTGCCAGCAGTACGGCCGACCGTAGACAGGCCGACTCCTACAATGAGCAGTTCTTC; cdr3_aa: CASSTADRRQADSYNEQFF
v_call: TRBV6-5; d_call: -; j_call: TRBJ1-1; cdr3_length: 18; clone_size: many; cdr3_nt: TGTGCCAGCAGTTACTCAAGACAGGATGGGTGGATGAACACTGAAGCTTTCTTT; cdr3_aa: CASSYSRQDGWMNTEAFF
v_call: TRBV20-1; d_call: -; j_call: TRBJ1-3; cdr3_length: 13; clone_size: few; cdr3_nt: TGCAGTGTTGCAGGGCCATCTGGAAACACCATATATTTT; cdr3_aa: CSVAGPSGNTIYF
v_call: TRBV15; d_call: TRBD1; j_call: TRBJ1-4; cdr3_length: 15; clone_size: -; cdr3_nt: TGTGCCACCAGCAGAACCAGGGGGTCGGTTGAAAAACTGTTTTTT; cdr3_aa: CATSRTRGSVEKLFF
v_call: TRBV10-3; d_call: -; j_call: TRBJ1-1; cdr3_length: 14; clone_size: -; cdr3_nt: TGTGCCATCACTGGGACGGCGGGGAACACTGAAGCTTTCTTT; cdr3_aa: CAITGTAGNTEAFF
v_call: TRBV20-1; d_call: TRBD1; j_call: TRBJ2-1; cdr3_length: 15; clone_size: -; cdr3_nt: TGCAGTGCTAGTCCCGGACAGGGGGCCTACAATGAGCAGTTCTTC; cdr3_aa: CSASPGQGAYNEQFF
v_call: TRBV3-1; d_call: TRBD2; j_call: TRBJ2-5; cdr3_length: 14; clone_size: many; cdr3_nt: TGTGCCAGCAGCCCTGGGACTAGCATGGAGACCCAGTACTTC; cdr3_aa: CASSPGTSMETQYF
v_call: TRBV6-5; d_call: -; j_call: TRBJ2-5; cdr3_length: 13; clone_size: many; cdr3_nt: TGTGCCAGCAGTTACTGGGCGGTTCGGACCCAGTACTTC; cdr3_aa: CASSYWAVRTQYF
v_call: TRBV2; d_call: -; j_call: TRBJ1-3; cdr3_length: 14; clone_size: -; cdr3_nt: TGTGCCAGCAGTGTACGGGGTGCCGGAAACACCATATATTTT; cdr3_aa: CASSVRGAGNTIYF
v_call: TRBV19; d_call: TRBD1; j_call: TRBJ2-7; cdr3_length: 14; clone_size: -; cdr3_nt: TGTGCCAGTAGTATTTGGGACAGCACCTACGAGCAGTACTTC; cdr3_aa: CASSIWDSTYEQYF
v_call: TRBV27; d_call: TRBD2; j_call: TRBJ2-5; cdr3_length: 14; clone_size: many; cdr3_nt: TGTGCCAGCAGGGGAGGACTAGTGGGAGAGACCCAGTACTTC; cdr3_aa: CASRGGLVGETQYF
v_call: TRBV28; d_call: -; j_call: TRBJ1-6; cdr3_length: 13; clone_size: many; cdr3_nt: TGTGCCAGCAGTTATGTGGCTAATTCACCCCTCCACTTT; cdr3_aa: CASSYVANSPLHF
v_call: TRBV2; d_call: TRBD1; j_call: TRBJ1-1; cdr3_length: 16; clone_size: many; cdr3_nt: TGTGCCAGCAGTACTCCTAGGGGGACAGCTAACACTGAAGCTTTCTTT; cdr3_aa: CASSTPRGTANTEAFF
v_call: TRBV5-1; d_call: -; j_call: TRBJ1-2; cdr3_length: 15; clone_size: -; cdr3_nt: TGCGCCAGCAGCTCGAGCGCCCAGGGGAACTATGGCTACACCTTC; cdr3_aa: CASSSSAQGNYGYTF
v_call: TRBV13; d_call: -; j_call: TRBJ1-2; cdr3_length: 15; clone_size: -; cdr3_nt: TGTGCCAGCAGCACCACGGGACTCCCTCTCTATGGCTACACCTTC; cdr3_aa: CASSTTGLPLYGYTF
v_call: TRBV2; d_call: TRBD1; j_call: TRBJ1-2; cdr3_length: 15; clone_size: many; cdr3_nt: TGTGCCAGCATCCGAGGACAGGCTCTTAACTATGGCTACACCTTC; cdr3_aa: CASIRGQALNYGYTF
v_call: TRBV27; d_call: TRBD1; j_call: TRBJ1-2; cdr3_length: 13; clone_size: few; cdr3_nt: TGTGCCAGCAGCCTCAGGGGGCAGGATGGCTACACCTTC; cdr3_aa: CASSLRGQDGYTF
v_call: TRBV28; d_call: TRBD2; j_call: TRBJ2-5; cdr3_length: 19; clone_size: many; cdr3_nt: TGTGCCAGCACCGAACCACCTGGGACTAGCGGAACCGTGGGGGAGACCCAGTACTTC; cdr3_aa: CASTEPPGTSGTVGETQYF
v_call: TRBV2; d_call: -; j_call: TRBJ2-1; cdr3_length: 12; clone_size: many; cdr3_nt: TGTGCCAGCAGCTTATTGAGGGAAGAGCAGTTCTTC; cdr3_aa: CASSLLREEQFF
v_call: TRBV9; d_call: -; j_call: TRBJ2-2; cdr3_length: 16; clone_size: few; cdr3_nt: TGTGCCAGCAGCGTAGGAGCCAGGGCCAACACCGGGGAGCTGTTTTTT; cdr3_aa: CASSVGARANTGELFF
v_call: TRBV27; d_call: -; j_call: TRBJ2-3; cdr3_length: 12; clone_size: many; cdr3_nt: TGTGCCAGCAGTTTTACAACAGATACGCAGTATTTT; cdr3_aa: CASSFTTDTQYF
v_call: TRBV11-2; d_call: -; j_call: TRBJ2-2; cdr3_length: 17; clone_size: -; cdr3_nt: TGTGCCAGCAGCCCCTCGGTAGTCGAACCGAACACCGGGGAGCTGTTTTTT; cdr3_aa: CASSPSVVEPNTGELFF
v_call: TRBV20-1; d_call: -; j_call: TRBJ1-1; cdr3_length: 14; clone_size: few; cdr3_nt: TGCAGTGCACCCATACCGGGGGTCGGGTCTGAAGCTTTCTTT; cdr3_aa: CSAPIPGVGSEAFF
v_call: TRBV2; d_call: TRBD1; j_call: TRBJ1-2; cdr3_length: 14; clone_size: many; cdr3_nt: TGTGCCAGCAGCGGTCAGGGGGCCGGCTATGGCTACACCTTC; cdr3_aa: CASSGQGAGYGYTF
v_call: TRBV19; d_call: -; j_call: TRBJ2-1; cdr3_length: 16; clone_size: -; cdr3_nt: TGTGCCAGTAGTACTGGGGGCGGGGGAACCTACAATGAGCAGTTCTTC; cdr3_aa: CASSTGGGGTYNEQFF
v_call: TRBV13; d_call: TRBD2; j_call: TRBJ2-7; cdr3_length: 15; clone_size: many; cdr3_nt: TGTGCCAGCAGCTTTCGGAGCGGGGGTGTTGGAGAGCAGTACTTC; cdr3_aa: CASSFRSGGVGEQYF
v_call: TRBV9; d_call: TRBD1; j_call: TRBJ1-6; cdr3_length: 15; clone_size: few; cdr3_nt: TGTGCCAGCAACCGACCGGGACAGGGTTATTCACCCCTCCACTTT; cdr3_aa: CASNRPGQGYSPLHF
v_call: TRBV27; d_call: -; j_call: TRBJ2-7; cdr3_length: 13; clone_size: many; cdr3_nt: TGTGCCAGCAGTTTAGGGCATCCCTACGAGCAGTACTTC; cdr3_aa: CASSLGHPYEQYF
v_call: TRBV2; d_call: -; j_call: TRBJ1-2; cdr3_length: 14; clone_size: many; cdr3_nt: TGTGCCAGCAGTGAGGGGGCATCCGGTTATGGCTACACCTTC; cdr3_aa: CASSEGASGYGYTF
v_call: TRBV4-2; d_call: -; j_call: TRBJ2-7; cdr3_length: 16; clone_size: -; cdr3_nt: TGTGCCAGCAGCCAAGACCCGGAAAAGGGAACCTACGAGCAGTACTTC; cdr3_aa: CASSQDPEKGTYEQYF
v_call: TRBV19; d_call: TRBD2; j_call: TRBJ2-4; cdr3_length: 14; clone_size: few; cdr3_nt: TGTGCCAGCAAATCCGGGGGGGGCAAAAACATTCAGTACTTC; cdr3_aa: CASKSGGGKNIQYF
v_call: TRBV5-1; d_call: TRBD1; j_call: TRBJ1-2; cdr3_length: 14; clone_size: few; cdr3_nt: TGCGCCAGCAGCTTCGGTCTGGACAGGGATGGCTACACCTTC; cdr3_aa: CASSFGLDRDGYTF